This entry lists 23 T cell receptor beta chains sequenced from one sample in a study of blood T cells in healthy people across ages. It was with a sample-barcoded 5' primer and a J-beta primer mix that a second PCR of roughly 6 to 12 cycles was run. TCRdb independently ran MiXCR on the 5' RACE reads; one entry per CDR3 protein. The sample has 550,000 to 700,000 distinct CDR3 sequences, roughly 29% seen once; the top ten hold around 20%. Sequencing was carried out using blood. The origin of the receptors is an older woman in good health.

This sequence joins TRBV7-9 and TRBJ1-4; a possible D gene is TRBD1 (5 bases). V dropped 5 bases and J dropped 6 bases, with 16 bases sitting between them. CDR1 SEHNR and CDR2 FQNEAQ come from the germline V gene (reference sequence). The CDR3 is made up of 15 amino acids. CDR3 amino acids: CASSPPARGYEKLFF. CDR3 in DNA: TGTGCCAGCAGCCCCCCTGCTAGGGGATATGAAAAACTGTTTTTT.

The table lists this clonotype with a few counts. The V call is TRBV20-1, the J call TRBJ2-7, with TRBD1 matching 8 bases. CDR1 and CDR2 from the germline V gene are DFQATT and SNEGSKA (reference sequence). This CDR3 is 12 amino acids long. Unmatched junction bases numbered 6, after V lost 5 bases and J lost 6 bases. The CDR3, as DNA: TGCAGTGCTCCTTTTACAGGGGGCGAGCAGTACTTC. Protein: CSAPFTGGEQYF.

This clonotype came up once. The chain uses TRBV28 and TRBJ1-2; a weak D match, TRBD1 (5 bases). Looked up from germline, CDR1 is MDHEN and CDR2 is SYDVKM. The length of the CDR3 is 14 residues. V shed 7 bases and J shed 4 bases, with 16 bases lying between them. The CDR3 spells CASIDGSQGYGYTF. CDR3 DNA: TGTGCCAGCATCGACGGGTCCCAGGGCTATGGCTACACCTTC.

The V gene is TRBV7-2, the J gene TRBJ2-7; maybe TRBD1 (6 bases). Trimming stripped 1 base from V and 4 bases from J, with 8 bases between. This CDR3 spans 13 amino acids. Germline lookup yields CDR1 SGHTA and CDR2 FQGNSA. The CDR3 DNA sequence: TGTGCCAGCAGCTTAGGGACAGTTTACGAGCAGTACTTC. Residues: CASSLGTVYEQYF.

This clonotype turned up a few times. The rearrangement uses TRBV20-1 and TRBJ2-7; TRBD1 is a possible D gene (5 bases). Germline loops: CDR1 DFQATT, CDR2 SNEGSKA (reference sequence). The CDR3 is 14 residues long. The V end was cut by 3 bases, the J end by 3 bases, with 15 bases between. This CDR3 is CSASLGLQGYEQYF. CDR3 nucleotides: TGCAGTGCTAGCCTGGGGCTGCAGGGCTACGAGCAGTACTTC.

The chain links TRBV7-2 to TRBJ1-2; weak D call: TRBD1 (6 bases). Trimming removed 5 bases at V and 7 bases at J, with 26 bases between. This CDR3 contains 17 residues. CDR1 is SGHTA and CDR2 is FQGNSA in the germline V gene. The CDR3 nucleotides are TGTGCCAGCAGCCACGCGCCCTCGGGGGGGCGAGGCTGTGGCTACACCTTC. Protein product: CASSHAPSGGRGCGYTF.

The CDR3 sequence: CASSFFIEQFF. In nucleotides, the CDR3 is TGTGCCAGCAGCTTTTTTATTGAGCAGTTCTTC. The chain couples TRBV7-2 to TRBJ2-1; no firm D call. The germline V gene encodes CDR1 SGHTA and CDR2 FQGNSA. CDR3 length: 11 amino acids. V was cut by 3 bases and J by 9 bases, with 6 bases left in between.

This clonotype was counted once. This chain uses TRBV21-1 with TRBJ2-5; TRBD1 is the table's D call, not checked against the DNA. TRBV21-1 is a recognized pseudogene. The CDR3 length is 13 residues. The CDR3 here is CASSPQPPETQYF. The DNA for the CDR3 is TGTGCCAGCAGCCCCCAGCCCCCCGAGACCCAGTACTTC.

This clonotype was seen a handful of times. The chain recombines TRBV4-1 with TRBJ1-4; 7 bases fit TRBD1. Germline CDR1 reads MGHRA; CDR2 reads YSYEKL. The CDR3 runs to 19 residues. Trimming at V came to 3 bases and at J to 2 bases, leaving 15 bases not matched to a gene. CDR3: CASSHPRVSPTGTNEKLFF. The CDR3 bases are TGCGCCAGCAGCCACCCACGAGTGTCTCCGACAGGGACTAATGAAAAACTGTTTTTT.

As regards this clonotype: At one of its ends the junction is not consistent with the germline gene, which may arise from a read error. The chain joins TRBV6-1 to TRBJ1-1, with D unclear. CDR1 is MNHNS and CDR2 is SASEGT in the germline V gene. The CDR3 is 14 amino acids. The CDR3 nucleotides read TGTGCCTGCAGTGAAGCCCACTCGACTGAGGAGGCTTTCTTT. Its protein is CACSEAHSTEEAFF.

This clonotype was observed a few times. The chain uses TRBV12-3 or TRBV12-4 and TRBJ1-2; tentative D call: TRBD1 (5 bases). This CDR3 region has 14 residues. Trimming took off 6 bases at V and 8 bases at J, with 19 bases between the two ends. DNA of the CDR3: TGTGCCAGCAGCTTGGGGGGACTATGGTTGGGCTACACCTTC. Translated: CASSLGGLWLGYTF.

The V and J genes are TRBV12-3 or TRBV12-4 and TRBJ2-2, with D possibly being TRBD2 (6 bases). The CDR3 loop spans 17 amino acids. Trimming removed 5 bases from V and 0 bases from J, with 16 bases in between. For the CDR3, the DNA is TGTGCCAGCAGTCCCGTCCGGGGGAAGGCGAACACCGGGGAGCTGTTTTTT. Protein: CASSPVRGKANTGELFF.

This chain connects TRBV7-6 to TRBJ2-5, with D tentatively TRBD1 (6 bases). Trimming shortened V by 4 bases and J by 0 bases, and 12 bases separated the two germline ends. Germline V gene data show CDR1 as SGHVS and CDR2 as FNYEAQ. This CDR3 has 15 amino acids. CDR3 amino acids: CASSYRDKNQETQYF. Written as DNA, the CDR3 is TGTGCCAGCAGCTACCGGGACAAGAACCAAGAGACCCAGTACTTC.

This clonotype has a handful of counts. The rearrangement links TRBV5-1 to TRBJ1-1, with 10 bases identical to TRBD1. Looked up from germline, CDR1 is SGHRS and CDR2 is YFSETQ. The CDR3 length is 16 residues. The ends lost 5 bases at V and 5 bases at J; junction bases unmatched: 12. CDR3 nucleotide sequence: TGCGCCAGCAGTACGGGACAGGGGAGTGGAGTAACTGAAGCTTTCTTT. Amino acids: CASSTGQGSGVTEAFF.

The chain carries TRBV27 and TRBJ1-6; tentative D call: TRBD1 (5 bases). CDR3 length equals 15 residues. Trimming shortened V by 6 bases and J by 10 bases, and 19 bases separated the two germline ends. Germline values: CDR1 MNHEY, CDR2 SMNVEV (reference sequence). CDR3 amino acids: CASRLTRDSSSPLHF. The CDR3 nucleotides read TGTGCCAGCAGACTAACCAGGGACTCCTCCTCACCCCTCCACTTT.

This chain joins TRBV29-1 and TRBJ2-5, with D tentatively TRBD1 (6 bases). CDR3 length: 15 amino acids. Germline V gene data show CDR1 as SQVTM and CDR2 as ANQGSEA. Trimming shortened V by 6 bases and J by 3 bases, and 20 bases separated the two germline ends. The CDR3 reads CSVGLWIHREETQYF. The CDR3 bases are TGCAGCGTCGGATTGTGGATACACAGGGAAGAGACCCAGTACTTC. The whole variable domain, filled in from reference TRBV29-1 and TRBJ2-5, reads SAVISQKPSRDICQRGTSLTIQCQVDSQVTMMFWYRQQPGQSLTLIATANQGSEATYESGFVIDKFPISRPNLTFSTLTVSNMSPEDSSIYLCSVGLWIHREETQYFGPGTRLLVL.

The CDR3 loop reads CASSPITVPYEQYF. The CDR3 DNA follows: TGTGCCAGCAGCCCTATCACCGTCCCCTACGAGCAGTACTTC. The chain joins TRBV7-6 to TRBJ2-7, with D unresolved. Germline CDR1 reads SGHVS; CDR2 reads FNYEAQ. V shed 5 bases and J shed 2 bases, with 13 bases lying between them. The CDR3 consists of 14 residues. Using reference TRBV7-6 and TRBJ2-7 for the parts outside the CDR3, the full variable domain is GAGVSQSPRYKVTKRGQDVALRCDPISGHVSLYWYRQALGQGPEFLTYFNYEAQQDKSGLPNDRFSAERPEGSISTLTIQRTEQRDSAMYRCASSPITVPYEQYFGPGTRLTVT.

J is TRBJ2-3 and V is TRBV7-2, with 8 bases aligning to TRBD1. The V gene's germline CDR1 is SGHTA and CDR2 FQGNSA. The CDR3 consists of 15 residues. V was pared by 5 bases and J by 3 bases, with 7 bases of the junction left unmatched. The CDR3: CASSAGQGWTDTQYF. The CDR3 nucleotides are TGTGCCAGCAGCGCAGGACAGGGTTGGACAGATACGCAGTATTTT.

This clonotype was detected only a few times. The chain combines TRBV7-2 with TRBJ1-2; no clear D. This CDR3 contains 13 residues. Between the trimmed V and J ends, which lost 1 base and 4 bases, there was a span of 7 bases. Germline CDR1 SGHTA, CDR2 FQGNSA. This CDR3 reads CASSLEGTYGYTF. As DNA, the CDR3 is TGTGCCAGCAGCTTAGAGGGCACCTATGGCTACACCTTC. Filled out from reference TRBV7-2 and TRBJ1-2, the complete variable domain reads GAGVSQSPSNKVTEKGKDVELRCDPISGHTALYWYRQSLGQGLEFLIYFQGNSAPDKSGLPSDRFSAERTGGSVSTLTIQRTQQEDSAVYLCASSLEGTYGYTFGSGTRLTVV.

This clonotype has only a few counts. For the CDR3, the DNA is TGTGCCAGCAGCACCGCTTTTTTTAGGGGGAGGTATGGCTACACCTTC. It codes for CASSTAFFRGRYGYTF. The V gene is TRBV7-9, the J gene TRBJ1-2; weak D call: TRBD1 (6 bases). The CDR3 length is 16 residues. Germline lookup yields CDR1 SEHNR and CDR2 FQNEAQ (reference sequence). V gave up 5 bases and J gave up 5 bases, with 21 bases separating them.

This clonotype showed up just a few times. V and J are TRBV7-2 and TRBJ2-2; D is uncertain. Germline V gene lookup returns CDR1 SGHTA and CDR2 FQGNSA. There are 14 residues in the CDR3. The V and J ends lost 2 bases and 7 bases respectively, with 11 bases between them. In nucleotides, the CDR3 is TGTGCCAGCAGCTTAAAGAGGTCGGGCGGGGAGCTGTTTTTT. Its protein is CASSLKRSGGELFF.

V gene TRBV7-6 combines with J gene TRBJ2-5; TRBD2 matches at 16 bases. The V segment lost 5 bases and the J segment 2 bases; nucleotides outside the gene matches: 8. CDR3 length equals 18 residues. Germline V CDR1 and CDR2: SGHVS, FNYEAQ. The CDR3 DNA reads TGTGCCAGCAGCCGAGGGACTAGCGGGGGGGCCATGCAAGAGACCCAGTACTTC. Residues: CASSRGTSGGAMQETQYF.

Turning to this clonotype: Relative to the germline gene, one junction end is altered; a read error may explain this. The chain has TRBV5-1 and TRBJ1-1; 9 bases match TRBD1. CDR3 length: 15 residues. Germline CDR1 reads SGHRS; CDR2 reads YFSETQ. The CDR3: CASSLLGQGNAEAFF. CDR3 DNA: TGCGCCAGCAGCTTGCTCGGACAGGGGAACGCTGAAGCTTTCTTT.